The rows below give T cell receptor beta chains drawn from one sample of a study of blood T cell repertoires in COVID-19. Some clones are missing from TCRdb's copy, which holds only in-frame ones; the method was immunoSEQ multiplex PCR. The sample holds under 85,000 clones, 90% seen once. Sequenced input: peripheral blood. These receptors were obtained from a man aged 50-60 years with acute or convalescent COVID-19. Each CDR3 is given with its conserved first and last residue. D genes are given only for firm matches. Part of the rows lack a size; the others show once, few, many or a class for expanded clones.

abundance: once; v_gene: TRBV6-5; d_gene: TRBD1; j_gene: TRBJ2-4; CDR3nt: TGTGCCAGCAGCCCCGGACAGGCCGGAGTTCAGTACTTC; CDR3aa: CASSPGQAGVQYF
abundance: NA; v_gene: TRBV2; d_gene: TRBD1; j_gene: TRBJ2-7; CDR3nt: TGTGCCAGCAGGGCGGACAGGGGCCACGAGCAGTACTTC; CDR3aa: CASRADRGHEQYF
abundance: once; v_gene: TRBV15; d_gene: NA; j_gene: TRBJ1-4; CDR3nt: TGTGCCACCCGCGGGCCCGTCTTCACAACTAATGAAAAACTGTTTTTT; CDR3aa: CATRGPVFTTNEKLFF
abundance: NA; v_gene: TRBV7-7; d_gene: TRBD2; j_gene: TRBJ2-3; CDR3nt: TGTGCCAGCAGCCCCGGGACTAGCGGGGCCAGCACAGATACGCAGTATTTT; CDR3aa: CASSPGTSGASTDTQYF
abundance: few; v_gene: TRBV7-2; d_gene: NA; j_gene: TRBJ1-5; CDR3nt: TGTGCCAGCAGCTTATGGTCAGGGGAGGGTCAGCCCCAGCATTTT; CDR3aa: CASSLWSGEGQPQHF
abundance: NA; v_gene: TRBV19; d_gene: TRBD1; j_gene: TRBJ2-7; CDR3nt: TGTGCCAGTAGTCCCCAGACAGGGGCCTACGAGCAGTACTTC; CDR3aa: CASSPQTGAYEQYF
abundance: NA; v_gene: TRBV11-2; d_gene: NA; j_gene: TRBJ2-1; CDR3nt: TGTGCCAGCAGCTTAGTTCCTCGAACGGCCTACAATGAGCAGTTCTTC; CDR3aa: CASSLVPRTAYNEQFF
abundance: NA; v_gene: TRBV7-2; d_gene: NA; j_gene: TRBJ2-4; CDR3nt: TGTGCCAGCAGCTTAGAGGCTGGGAGGAGGAACATTCAGTACTTC; CDR3aa: CASSLEAGRRNIQYF
abundance: once; v_gene: TRBV9; d_gene: TRBD2; j_gene: TRBJ2-1; CDR3nt: TGTGCCAGCAGCGTAGGAGGGAGGGGATTCTACAATGAGCAGTTCTTC; CDR3aa: CASSVGGRGFYNEQFF
abundance: NA; v_gene: TRBV7-9; d_gene: TRBD1; j_gene: TRBJ2-5; CDR3nt: TGTGCCAGCAGCTCAGGGGGATTTGGGGAGACCCAGTACTTC; CDR3aa: CASSSGGFGETQYF
abundance: once; v_gene: TRBV6-2/TRBV6-3; d_gene: NA; j_gene: TRBJ1-6; CDR3nt: TGTGCCAGCAGTTTTCCGACAGGCGCATTGGCGCCCCTCCACTTT; CDR3aa: CASSFPTGALAPLHF
abundance: NA; v_gene: TRBV6-5; d_gene: TRBD2; j_gene: TRBJ2-1; CDR3nt: TGTGCCAGCAGACCCCCTAGCGGGAGGGCCAATGAGCAGTTCTTC; CDR3aa: CASRPPSGRANEQFF
abundance: NA; v_gene: TRBV6-5; d_gene: NA; j_gene: TRBJ2-7; CDR3nt: TGTGCCAGCAGTAGGACAGTGGAGCCCTACGAGCAGTACTTC; CDR3aa: CASSRTVEPYEQYF
abundance: once; v_gene: TRBV10-3; d_gene: TRBD2; j_gene: TRBJ2-1; CDR3nt: TGTGCCATCAGTAGAGCGGGAGGGGCGGGAAGCTCCTACAATGAGCAGTTCTTC; CDR3aa: CAISRAGGAGSSYNEQFF
abundance: NA; v_gene: TRBV19; d_gene: TRBD2; j_gene: TRBJ2-7; CDR3nt: TGTGCCAGTAGTATCTCAGCGGGGGTCTACGAGCAGTACTTC; CDR3aa: CASSISAGVYEQYF
abundance: NA; v_gene: TRBV27; d_gene: TRBD2; j_gene: TRBJ2-7; CDR3nt: TGTGCCAGCAGTTTCGCGGGAGGAACCTACGAGCAGTACTTC; CDR3aa: CASSFAGGTYEQYF
abundance: NA; v_gene: TRBV3-1/TRBV3-2; d_gene: NA; j_gene: TRBJ1-2; CDR3nt: TGTGCCAGCAGCCCCCTGGAGGGAGGGAAATATGGCTACACCTTC; CDR3aa: CASSPLEGGKYGYTF
abundance: NA; v_gene: TRBV29-1; d_gene: TRBD1; j_gene: TRBJ2-7; CDR3nt: TGCAGCGCGCGGGACAGGCGCTCCTACGAGCAGTACTTC; CDR3aa: CSARDRRSYEQYF
abundance: NA; v_gene: TRBV30; d_gene: NA; j_gene: TRBJ1-2; CDR3nt: TGTGCCTGGAGTGTTCTTCCGGAGGGCCCGGACTATGGCTACACCTTC; CDR3aa: CAWSVLPEGPDYGYTF
abundance: NA; v_gene: TRBV7-6; d_gene: NA; j_gene: TRBJ2-5; CDR3nt: TGTGCCAGCAGCTTAGCGGCCCAAGAGACCCAGTACTTC; CDR3aa: CASSLAAQETQYF
abundance: NA; v_gene: TRBV11-3; d_gene: NA; j_gene: TRBJ2-3; CDR3nt: TGTGCCAGCAGCTTAGGCGGAAGCACAGATACGCAGTATTTT; CDR3aa: CASSLGGSTDTQYF
abundance: NA; v_gene: TRBV7-8; d_gene: NA; j_gene: TRBJ2-7; CDR3nt: TGTGCCAGCACCTTCGATAGATCCCTGCATGACGAGCAGTACTTC; CDR3aa: CASTFDRSLHDEQYF
abundance: NA; v_gene: TRBV18; d_gene: TRBD2; j_gene: TRBJ2-7; CDR3nt: TGTGCCAGCTCCCCGGGGGGCTACGAGCAGTACTTC; CDR3aa: CASSPGGYEQYF
abundance: NA; v_gene: TRBV18; d_gene: NA; j_gene: TRBJ1-2; CDR3nt: TGTGCCAGCTCACCAAACGAGGGCTACACCTTC; CDR3aa: CASSPNEGYTF
abundance: NA; v_gene: TRBV19; d_gene: NA; j_gene: TRBJ2-1; CDR3nt: TGTGCCAGTAGTATTGGTAGCGCATCCTACAATGAGCAGTTCTTC; CDR3aa: CASSIGSASYNEQFF
abundance: few; v_gene: TRBV30; d_gene: TRBD2; j_gene: TRBJ2-3; CDR3nt: TGTGCCTGGTCTCCGGGACTAGCATCTAGCACAGATACGCAGTATTTT; CDR3aa: CAWSPGLASSTDTQYF
abundance: NA; v_gene: TRBV3-1/TRBV3-2; d_gene: NA; j_gene: TRBJ2-3; CDR3nt: TGTGCCAGCAGCCAGGGGCCCCCAGATACGCAGTATTTT; CDR3aa: CASSQGPPDTQYF
abundance: NA; v_gene: TRBV7-2; d_gene: NA; j_gene: TRBJ2-3; CDR3nt: TGTGCCAGCAGCTTAAAGCCGAGATCGCGGGGGCCTACAGATACGCAGTATTTT; CDR3aa: CASSLKPRSRGPTDTQYF
abundance: NA; v_gene: TRBV11-3; d_gene: TRBD1; j_gene: TRBJ2-7; CDR3nt: TGTGCCAGCAGCGGCCGGGACAGGGAGTCCTACGAGCAGTACTTC; CDR3aa: CASSGRDRESYEQYF
abundance: NA; v_gene: TRBV6-4; d_gene: NA; j_gene: TRBJ2-7; CDR3nt: TGTGCCAGCAGGGGGCCGGGACTTTCCCCCTACGAGCAGTACTTC; CDR3aa: CASRGPGLSPYEQYF
abundance: NA; v_gene: TRBV19; d_gene: TRBD1; j_gene: TRBJ1-5; CDR3nt: TGTGCCAGTAGTCGAGGACAGGGGGTTATGAGCAATCAGCCCCAGCATTTT; CDR3aa: CASSRGQGVMSNQPQHF
abundance: NA; v_gene: TRBV5-4; d_gene: TRBD1; j_gene: TRBJ2-2; CDR3nt: TGTGCCAGCAGCCCCGGACAGGGGGGGGCCGGGGAGCTGTTTTTT; CDR3aa: CASSPGQGGAGELFF
abundance: NA; v_gene: TRBV27; d_gene: NA; j_gene: TRBJ2-3; CDR3nt: TGTGCCAGCAGTTCGTACTCGGAGGGCGATACGCAGTATTTT; CDR3aa: CASSSYSEGDTQYF
abundance: NA; v_gene: TRBV5-5; d_gene: TRBD1; j_gene: TRBJ1-6; CDR3nt: TGTGCCAGCAGACCCGGACAGGGCGGTGGTATCTATAATTCACCCCTCCACTTT; CDR3aa: CASRPGQGGGIYNSPLHF
abundance: NA; v_gene: TRBV19; d_gene: NA; j_gene: TRBJ2-5; CDR3nt: TGTGCCAGTAGAAATCCCTCAGAGACCCAGTACTTC; CDR3aa: CASRNPSETQYF
abundance: NA; v_gene: TRBV7-2; d_gene: TRBD2; j_gene: TRBJ2-1; CDR3nt: TGTGCCAGCAGCTTCGCTAGCGGCAATGAGCAGTTCTTC; CDR3aa: CASSFASGNEQFF
abundance: NA; v_gene: TRBV3-1/TRBV3-2; d_gene: TRBD2; j_gene: TRBJ2-7; CDR3nt: TGTGCCAGCAGCAACGGACTAGCGGGACTATCCTACGAGCAGTACTTC; CDR3aa: CASSNGLAGLSYEQYF
abundance: once; v_gene: TRBV5-4; d_gene: NA; j_gene: TRBJ1-1; CDR3nt: TGTGCCAGCAGCCCGACAGGTTCCACTGAAGCTTTCTTT; CDR3aa: CASSPTGSTEAFF
abundance: NA; v_gene: TRBV11-2; d_gene: NA; j_gene: TRBJ2-5; CDR3nt: TGTGCCAGCAGCCGAACAGGGAATTGGGAGACCCAGTACTTC; CDR3aa: CASSRTGNWETQYF
abundance: few; v_gene: TRBV7-8; d_gene: TRBD2; j_gene: TRBJ2-5; CDR3nt: TGTGCCAGCAGCTTTAGGACTAGCGGGAGACGGGAGACCCAGTACTTC; CDR3aa: CASSFRTSGRRETQYF
abundance: NA; v_gene: TRBV3-1/TRBV3-2; d_gene: NA; j_gene: TRBJ1-2; CDR3nt: TGTGCCAGCAGCCAAGCGATCGCGAACTATGGCTACACCTTC; CDR3aa: CASSQAIANYGYTF
abundance: NA; v_gene: TRBV24-1; d_gene: NA; j_gene: TRBJ1-2; CDR3nt: TGTGCCACCAGTGATCCCGGTTATGGCTACACCTTC; CDR3aa: CATSDPGYGYTF
abundance: NA; v_gene: TRBV19; d_gene: TRBD1; j_gene: TRBJ1-2; CDR3nt: TGTGCCACAACCAACCGACAGGGGTCCGCTGGCTACACCTTC; CDR3aa: CATTNRQGSAGYTF
abundance: NA; v_gene: TRBV7-2; d_gene: NA; j_gene: TRBJ2-2; CDR3nt: TGTGCCAGCAGCTTAGGCCGGGTGAACACCGGGGAGCTGTTTTTT; CDR3aa: CASSLGRVNTGELFF
abundance: few; v_gene: TRBV24-1; d_gene: NA; j_gene: TRBJ2-1; CDR3nt: TGTGCCACCAGTGATCCGGCTAGGGGGGGCAATGAGCAGTTCTTC; CDR3aa: CATSDPARGGNEQFF